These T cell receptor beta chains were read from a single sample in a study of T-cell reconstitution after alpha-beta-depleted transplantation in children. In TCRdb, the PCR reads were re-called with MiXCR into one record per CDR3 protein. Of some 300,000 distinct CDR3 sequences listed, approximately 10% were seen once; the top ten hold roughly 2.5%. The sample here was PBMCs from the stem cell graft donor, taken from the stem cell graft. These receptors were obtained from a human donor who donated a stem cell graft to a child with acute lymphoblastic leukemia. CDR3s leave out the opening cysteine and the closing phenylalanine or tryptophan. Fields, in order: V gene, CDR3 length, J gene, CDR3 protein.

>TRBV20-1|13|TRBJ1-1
SARVHGTVNTEAF
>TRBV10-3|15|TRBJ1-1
AISEFSPGNSNTEAF
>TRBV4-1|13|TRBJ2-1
ASSQDRGGNNEQF
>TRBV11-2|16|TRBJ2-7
ASSQMRFSRTALGEQY
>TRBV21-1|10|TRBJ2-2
ASSKPCGELF
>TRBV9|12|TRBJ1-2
ASSGPAGSYGYT
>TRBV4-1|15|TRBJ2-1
ASSQVYLTGVENEQF
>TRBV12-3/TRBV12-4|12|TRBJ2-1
ASCRSPSYNEQF
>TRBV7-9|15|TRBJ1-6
ASSSSTGFPDNSPLH
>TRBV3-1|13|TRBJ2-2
ASRLRLADTGELF
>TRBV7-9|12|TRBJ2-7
ASSRSTATYEQY
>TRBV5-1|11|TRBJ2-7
ASSPEASYEQY
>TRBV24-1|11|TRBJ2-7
ATSGSGSYEQY
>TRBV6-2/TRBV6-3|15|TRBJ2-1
ASSLRTSGRIYNEQF
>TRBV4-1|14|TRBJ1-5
ASSQITRGSNQPQH
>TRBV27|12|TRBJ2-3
ASSLGAGEDTQY
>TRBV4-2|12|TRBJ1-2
ASSQARGDDGYT
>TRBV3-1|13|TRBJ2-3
ASGAGGPFTDTQY
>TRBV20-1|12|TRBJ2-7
SAREHIWNYEQY
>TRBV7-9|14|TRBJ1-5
ASSLLGQGAEQPQH
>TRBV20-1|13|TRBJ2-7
SASRAGVGNDEQY
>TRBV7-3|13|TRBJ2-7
ASSLTSGDRWEQY
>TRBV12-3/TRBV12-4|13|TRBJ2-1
ASSDLPRRANEQF
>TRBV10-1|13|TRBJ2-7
ASSEGLAGVSEQY
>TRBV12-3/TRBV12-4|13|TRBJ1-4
ASRADGSTNEKLF
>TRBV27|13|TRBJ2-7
ASSPGLAGLYEQY
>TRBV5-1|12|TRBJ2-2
ASSLAQFTGELF
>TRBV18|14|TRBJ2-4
ASSPPAGLAKNIQY
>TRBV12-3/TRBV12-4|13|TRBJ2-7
ASGETSGGSYEQY
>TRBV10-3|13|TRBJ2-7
AISVLYREPYEQY
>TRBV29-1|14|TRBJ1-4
SVEDRGAGRNEKLF
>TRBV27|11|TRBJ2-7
ASKRAGSYEQY
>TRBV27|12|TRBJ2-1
ASNTALDYNEQF
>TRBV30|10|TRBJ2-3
AWTQNTDTQY